This T cell receptor beta chain stems from a study of shared clonotypes between healthy human individuals. This CDR3 has 15 amino acids. V gave up 5 bases and J gave up 7 bases; unmatched junction bases: 6. Per germline, CDR1 SGHTA and CDR2 FQGNSA. Sequenced by immunoSEQ multiplex PCR; TCRdb stores in-frame clones only, minus some. In the table there are around 550,000 clones, about 96% of which are singletons. The specimen was naive CD4+ T cells sorted from blood. Regarding subset: CD45RA+ positively selected. This clonotype was sampled from a young woman in good health. This chain joins TRBV7-2 and TRBJ2-5; TRBD2 agrees at 14 bases. The CDR3 loop reads CASSTGLAGAGTQYF. For the CDR3, the DNA is TGTGCCAGCAGCACGGGACTAGCGGGAGCGGGGACCCAGTACTTC.